Sequencing of this T cell receptor beta chain was carried out in a study of identical twins. Using its own MiXCR run on the 5' RACE reads, TCRdb lists one record per CDR3 protein. The table lists 500,000 to 700,000 distinct CDR3 sequences, about 7.1% of them singletons. This sample also belongs to another study, concerning yellow fever vaccine responses in identical twins.

The sample comprised PBMCs. This TCR derives from a young woman in good health.

The CDR3 DNA reads TGCGCCAGCAGCTTGGGGGGAGCGAGTCTCGGCACAGATACGCAGTATTTT. Translation gives CASSLGGASLGTDTQYF. The V gene is TRBV5-1, the J gene TRBJ2-3; D is possibly TRBD2 (5 bases). The V gene's germline CDR1 is SGHRS and CDR2 YFSETQ. With 0 bases removed from V and 1 base from J, the gap between germline ends came to 15 bases. This CDR3 is built from 17 residues.